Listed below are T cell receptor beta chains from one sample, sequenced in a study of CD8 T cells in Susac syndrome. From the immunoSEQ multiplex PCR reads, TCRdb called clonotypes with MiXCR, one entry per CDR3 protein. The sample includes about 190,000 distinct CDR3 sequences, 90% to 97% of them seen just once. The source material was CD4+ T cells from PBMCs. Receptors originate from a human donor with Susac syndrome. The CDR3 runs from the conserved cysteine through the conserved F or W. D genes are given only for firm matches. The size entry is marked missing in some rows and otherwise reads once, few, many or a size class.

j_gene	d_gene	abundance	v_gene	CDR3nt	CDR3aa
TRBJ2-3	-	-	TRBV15	TGTGCCACCAGCAGAGCAGGGCAGGGAATAAGGACAGATACGCAGTATTTT	CATSRAGQGIRTDTQYF
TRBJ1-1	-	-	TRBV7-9	TGTGCCAGCAGCTTCAAGGTGGGCACTGAAGCTTTCTTT	CASSFKVGTEAFF
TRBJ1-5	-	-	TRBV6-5	TGTGCCAGCACTCCGACAGGACCGCCTGGGCAGCCCCAGCATTTT	CASTPTGPPGQPQHF
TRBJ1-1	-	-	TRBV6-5	TGTGCCAGCAGTTCCAGGGTAGCGGCTATGAACACTGAAGCTTTCTTT	CASSSRVAAMNTEAFF
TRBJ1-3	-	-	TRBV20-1	TGCAGTGCTAGTAATCCAAGCTCTGGAAACACCATATATTTT	CSASNPSSGNTIYF
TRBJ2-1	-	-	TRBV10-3	TGTGCCATCAGTGAGTCGGCGGGGGCCTCCTACAATGAGCAGTTCTTC	CAISESAGASYNEQFF
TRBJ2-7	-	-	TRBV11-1	TGTGCCAGCAGCTTAGGGGGGACGGCGACCTACGAGCAGTACTTC	CASSLGGTATYEQYF
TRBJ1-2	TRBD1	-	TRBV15	TGTGCCACCAGCAGAGGAGGGACAGCTAGGGTGGATGGCTACACCTTC	CATSRGGTARVDGYTF
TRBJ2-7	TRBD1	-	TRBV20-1	TGCAGTGCTAGAGATAATTTTGGGACAGGTCTTTACGAGCAGTACTTC	CSARDNFGTGLYEQYF
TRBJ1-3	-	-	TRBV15	TGTGCCACCAGCTGGTCCAGGTCTGGAAACACCATATATTTT	CATSWSRSGNTIYF
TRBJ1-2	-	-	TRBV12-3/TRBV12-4	TGTGCCAGCAGTTTAGCTCAAAGGGGCGGCTACACCTTC	CASSLAQRGGYTF
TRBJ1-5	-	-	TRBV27	TGTGCCAGCAGTTTGGAGGGATTGGTTGGACAGCCCCAGCATTTT	CASSLEGLVGQPQHF
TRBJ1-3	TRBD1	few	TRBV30	TGTGCCTGGAGCCAGGGACAGGGAGGAAACACCATATATTTT	CAWSQGQGGNTIYF
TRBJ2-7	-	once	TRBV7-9	TGTGCCAGCAGCTTAGCTCTACCATCGGCGAACGACGAGCAGTACTTC	CASSLALPSANDEQYF
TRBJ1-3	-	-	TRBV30	TGTGCCTGGAGTGTTGACAGAGCCTCTGGAAACACCATATATTTT	CAWSVDRASGNTIYF
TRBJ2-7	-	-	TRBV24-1	TGTGCCACCAGTGATTCCGGGGGTGGCGGCGAGCAGTACTTC	CATSDSGGGGEQYF
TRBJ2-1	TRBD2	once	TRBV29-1	TGCAGCGTTGTAGTGGGGGGGGGCAATGAGCAGTTCTTC	CSVVVGGGNEQFF
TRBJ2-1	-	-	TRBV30	TGTGCCTGGAGTGTACACTCGGGACCCCCTAACAATGAGCAGTTCTTC	CAWSVHSGPPNNEQFF
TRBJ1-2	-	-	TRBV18	TGTGCCAGCTCACCAGGAGGGTTACCTGCCTATGGCTACACCTTC	CASSPGGLPAYGYTF
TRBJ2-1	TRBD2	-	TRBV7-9	TGTGCCAGCAGCCTGACTAGCGCCGAGCAGTTCTTC	CASSLTSAEQFF
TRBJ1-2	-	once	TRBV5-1	TGCGCCAGCAGCGAGGGAGGACAGATAACCCCGTATGGCTACACCTTC	CASSEGGQITPYGYTF
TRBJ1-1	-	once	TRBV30	TGTGCCTGGTTGCGGGGACTCACGAACACTGAAGCTTTCTTT	CAWLRGLTNTEAFF